The present T cell receptor beta chain was sequenced within a study of T cell responses to AZD1222 COVID-19 vaccine. To note about this clone: Other DNA sequences in this sample translate to the same CDR3.

The V gene's germline CDR1 is SGHRS and CDR2 YFSETQ. The CDR3 is 13 amino acids. Trimming cost V 4 bases and J 2 bases, with 10 bases left between them. The method was immunoSEQ multiplex PCR; TCRdb's version includes in-frame clones alone and lacks a portion of them. The data contain around 190,000 clones, approximately 94% of them seen just once; the ten biggest clones take up about 1.5%. This specimen was peripheral blood, taken 28 days after the second AZD1222 dose. This TCR was recovered from an adult who received the AZD1222 COVID-19 vaccine. The gene calls are TRBV5-1 and TRBJ2-7, with D tentatively TRBD1 (6 bases). CDR3 bases: TGCGCCAGCAGCCTGACAGGTCCCTACGAGCAGTACTTC. Protein product: CASSLTGPYEQYF.